Listed below are T cell receptor beta chains from one sample, sequenced in a study of shared clonotypes between healthy human individuals. TCRdb's copy holds only in-frame clones and misses some; the assay was immunoSEQ multiplex PCR. The sample includes 2,500,000 or so clones, approximately 94% of them seen just once. Source material: naive CD4+ T cells sorted from blood. These receptors all come from a young man in good health. CDR3s include the opening cysteine and the closing phenylalanine or tryptophan. Fields, in order: V gene, D gene, J gene, clone size, CDR3 protein, CDR3 DNA. D genes are given only for firm matches. Clone size is stated in some rows and not others, as once, few, many or a class when expanded.

V: TRBV6-5; D: NA; J: TRBJ1-5; size: NA; CDR3: CASRPTVNQPQHF; DNA: TGTGCCAGCAGACCGACAGTTAATCAGCCCCAGCATTTT
V: TRBV5-1; D: NA; J: TRBJ1-3; size: NA; CDR3: CASAGPELGNTIYF; DNA: TGCGCCAGCGCGGGACCGGAGCTCGGAAACACCATATATTTT
V: TRBV9; D: NA; J: TRBJ1-2; size: NA; CDR3: CASSAQTGRDGYTF; DNA: TGTGCCAGCAGCGCCCAAACAGGGAGGGATGGCTACACCTTC
V: TRBV7-8; D: TRBD1; J: TRBJ1-5; size: once; CDR3: CASSPGQGANQPQHF; DNA: TGTGCCAGCAGCCCGGGACAGGGCGCAAATCAGCCCCAGCATTTT
V: TRBV5-5; D: NA; J: TRBJ2-3; size: NA; CDR3: CASSLTQVTDTQYF; DNA: TGTGCCAGCAGCTTGACGCAAGTCACAGATACGCAGTATTTT
V: TRBV6-1; D: NA; J: TRBJ2-5; size: NA; CDR3: CASSDGGIETQYF; DNA: TGTGCCAGCAGTGACGGGGGCATCGAGACCCAGTACTTC
V: TRBV5-1; D: TRBD1; J: TRBJ2-7; size: NA; CDR3: CASSLDRQGVYEQYF; DNA: TGCGCCAGCAGCTTGGACCGGCAGGGGGTCTACGAGCAGTACTTC
V: TRBV15; D: NA; J: TRBJ2-7; size: NA; CDR3: CATSRGGQTYEQYF; DNA: TGTGCCACCAGCAGAGGAGGGCAGACCTACGAGCAGTACTTC
V: TRBV4-3; D: TRBD2; J: TRBJ2-7; size: NA; CDR3: CASSQTIAGSLYEQYF; DNA: TGCGCCAGCAGCCAAACCATAGCGGGTTCGCTATACGAGCAGTACTTC
V: TRBV5-1; D: NA; J: TRBJ1-4; size: NA; CDR3: CASSSGGLSEKLFF; DNA: TGCGCCAGCAGCTCTGGAGGGTTGAGTGAAAAACTGTTTTTT
V: TRBV2; D: NA; J: TRBJ2-1; size: NA; CDR3: CASSGPRSSYNEQFF; DNA: TGTGCCAGCAGTGGCCCTAGGAGCTCCTACAATGAGCAGTTCTTC
V: TRBV28; D: NA; J: TRBJ2-7; size: NA; CDR3: CASSLLSYEQYF; DNA: TGTGCCAGCAGTTTATTGTCCTACGAGCAGTACTTC
V: TRBV19; D: NA; J: TRBJ1-6; size: NA; CDR3: CASNHLGREPLHF; DNA: TGTGCCAGTAATCACTTGGGGCGGGAACCCCTCCACTTT
V: TRBV28; D: NA; J: TRBJ1-2; size: NA; CDR3: CASSTTIGYGYTF; DNA: TGTGCCAGCAGTACCACGATCGGCTATGGCTACACCTTC
V: TRBV19; D: NA; J: TRBJ1-2; size: NA; CDR3: CASSIEAQYRF; DNA: TGTGCCAGTAGTATAGAAGCACAGTATCGCTTC